This T cell receptor (beta chain) was sequenced for a study of OX40 agonist ivuxolimab in advanced cancers. About the research overall: Ivuxolimab was administered intravenously to patients at 0.01 to 10 mg/kg every 2 weeks. Of mixed ages from roughly 23 to 80 and averaging around 60 years, the group was more than 65% male.

Germline V CDR1 and CDR2: MNHEY, SMNVEV (reference sequence). V lost 7 bases, J lost 5 bases, and 13 bases lay in between. This CDR3 spans 13 amino acids. Sequencing used immunoSEQ multiplex PCR; TCRdb keeps in-frame clones, though not all of them. The data contain tens of thousands of clones, approximately 86% of them singletons. The sample consisted of CD4+ or CD8+ T cells sorted from blood, taken in a trial of the OX40 agonist ivuxolimab. The chain links TRBV27 to TRBJ2-3; D might be TRBD1 or TRBD2, each matching 5 bases. The origin of this receptor is an adult with an advanced solid tumor such as melanoma, head and neck, liver or kidney cancer. The CDR3 sequence: CASTFSGGDTQYF. CDR3 DNA sequence: TGTGCCAGCACCTTTTCTGGGGGAGATACGCAGTATTTT.